A selection of T cell receptor beta chains follows, all from one sample in a study of shared clonotypes between healthy human individuals. Assay used: immunoSEQ multiplex PCR; TCRdb lists only in-frame clones, some missing. In the table there are fewer than 600,000 clones, approximately 77% of which are singletons. The specimen was PBMCs. These receptors all come from a woman aged 40 to 50 in good health. Some clones in this sample may be carry-over from other donors' samples. Both conserved end residues are part of each CDR3. The D gene is left open where the match is weak. Some rows have no size entry. The others give once, few or many, or a class for an expanded clone.

TRBV7-3,TRBJ2-7,-,-,CASSIRQESMSDEQYF,TGTGCCAGCAGCATACGACAGGAATCAATGTCTGACGAGCAGTACTTC
TRBV30,TRBJ2-1,-,TRBD1,CAWSTTGGGQGEQFF,TGTGCCTGGAGTACGACAGGGGGCGGCCAGGGTGAGCAGTTCTTC
TRBV19,TRBJ2-6,-,-,CASSLREGANVLTF,TGTGCCAGTAGCCTCAGGGAAGGGGCCAACGTCCTGACTTTC
TRBV27,TRBJ2-3,-,-,CASSPPPGVTDTQYF,TGTGCCAGCAGTCCCCCACCCGGGGTCACAGATACGCAGTATTTT
TRBV6-5,TRBJ2-5,few,TRBD1,CASSYFEWTGRETQYF,TGTGCCAGCAGTTACTTCGAATGGACAGGACGGGAGACCCAGTACTTC
TRBV30,TRBJ2-2,-,-,CACPAGANTGELFF,TGTGCCTGCCCTGCGGGGGCTAACACCGGGGAGCTGTTTTTT
TRBV28,TRBJ1-2,many,TRBD1,CASSLATGADGYTF,TGTGCCAGCAGTTTAGCAACAGGGGCGGATGGCTACACCTTC
TRBV10-3,TRBJ2-7,-,-,CAIGTPTRYEQYF,TGTGCCATCGGGACCCCAACTAGATACGAGCAGTACTTC
TRBV7-9,TRBJ1-3,-,-,CASSLQQGSGNTIYF,TGTGCCAGCAGCTTACAACAGGGCTCTGGAAACACCATATATTTT
TRBV25-1,TRBJ1-4,-,TRBD1,CASRGDRGSEKLFF,TGTGCCAGCAGAGGGGACAGGGGAAGTGAAAAACTGTTTTTT
TRBV28,TRBJ2-7,once,-,CASSGVVGGNYEQYF,TGTGCCAGCAGCGGGGTAGTGGGAGGTAACTACGAGCAGTACTTC
TRBV7-9,TRBJ1-4,-,TRBD1,CASSLPGTVNEKLFF,TGTGCCAGCAGCTTGCCCGGGACAGTTAATGAAAAACTGTTTTTT
TRBV7-9,TRBJ2-5,-,-,CASSLARETQYF,TGTGCCAGCAGCTTAGCTCGGGAGACCCAGTACTTC
TRBV28,TRBJ2-1,-,-,CASSLGLTYNEQFF,TGTGCCAGCAGTTTAGGTCTTACCTACAATGAGCAGTTCTTC
TRBV5-1,TRBJ2-5,-,TRBD1,CASSLVPGQGGKTQYF,TGCGCCAGCAGCTTGGTACCCGGACAGGGCGGAAAGACCCAGTACTTC
TRBV2,TRBJ1-2,-,-,CASSEAGQDYGYTF,TGTGCCAGCAGTGAAGCGGGGCAGGACTATGGCTACACCTTC
TRBV4-1,TRBJ2-7,few,-,CASSPKSWRAAYEQYF,TGCGCCAGCAGCCCCAAGTCATGGAGGGCAGCGTACGAGCAGTACTTC
TRBV20-1,TRBJ1-5,once,-,CSVSTNQPQHF,TGCAGTGTCAGCACAAATCAGCCCCAGCATTTT
TRBV7-2,TRBJ2-5,-,-,CASSLATGAGSGQETQYF,TGTGCCAGCAGCTTAGCCACGGGAGCTGGGTCGGGGCAAGAGACCCAGTACTTC
TRBV2,TRBJ2-3,many,-,CASRDSLYTDTQYF,TGTGCCAGCCGCGACAGCCTCTACACAGATACGCAGTATTTT
TRBV27,TRBJ1-1,-,-,CASSLRLNTEAFF,TGTGCCAGCAGTCTACGATTGAACACTGAAGCTTTCTTT
TRBV5-1,TRBJ2-1,once,TRBD1,CASSLGQGINEQFF,TGCGCCAGCAGCTTGGGACAGGGGATCAATGAGCAGTTCTTC
TRBV2,TRBJ1-2,many,-,CASRMTVQGGYTF,TGTGCCAGCAGGATGACAGTTCAGGGTGGCTACACCTTC
TRBV7-9,TRBJ1-3,once,-,CASSLATTLNTIYF,TGTGCCAGCAGCTTAGCCACCACCTTAAACACCATATATTTT
TRBV10-3,TRBJ2-5,once,-,CASTTLKVQGGETQYF,TGTGCCAGCACCACCCTAAAAGTACAGGGTGGGGAGACCCAGTACTTC
TRBV6-4,TRBJ2-2,-,-,CASSDSENTGELFF,TGTGCCAGCAGTGACTCGGAGAACACCGGGGAGCTGTTTTTT
TRBV28,TRBJ1-1,many,-,CASSFAGTDTEAFF,TGTGCCAGCAGTTTCGCGGGGACGGACACTGAAGCTTTCTTT
TRBV7-5,TRBJ2-7,once,-,CASSSGASYEQYF,TGTGCCAGCAGCTCCGGGGCCTCCTACGAGCAGTACTTC
TRBV4-1,TRBJ2-7,few,TRBD2,CASSQEMVGGPPYEQYF,TGCGCCAGCAGCCAAGAAATGGTGGGAGGGCCCCCCTACGAGCAGTACTTC
TRBV5-1,TRBJ2-1,once,TRBD1,CASSLGTRGQGGNEQFF,TGCGCCAGCAGCTTGGGGACGAGGGGACAGGGTGGCAATGAGCAGTTCTTC
TRBV28,TRBJ2-3,-,-,CASSPTNRADTQYF,TGTGCCAGCAGTCCAACTAACAGGGCAGATACGCAGTATTTT
TRBV19,TRBJ1-1,many,-,CASSIWNTEAFF,TGTGCCAGTAGTATCTGGAACACTGAAGCTTTCTTT
TRBV15,TRBJ2-1,-,-,CATSRQAEGNEQFF,TGTGCCACCAGTCGACAGGCCGAGGGCAATGAGCAGTTCTTC
TRBV27,TRBJ2-7,-,TRBD2,CASTSRGGRGSYEQYF,TGTGCCAGCACCTCCCGGGGGGGGAGGGGGTCCTACGAGCAGTACTTC
TRBV7-3,TRBJ2-3,-,-,CASSPWYSSSTDTQYF,TGTGCCAGCAGCCCTTGGTATAGCTCTAGCACAGATACGCAGTATTTT
TRBV29-1,TRBJ2-2,-,TRBD1,CSVRPTGGSTGELFF,TGCAGCGTTAGGCCAACAGGGGGGAGCACCGGGGAGCTGTTTTTT
TRBV7-9,TRBJ2-4,-,-,CASSHRDLNIQYF,TGTGCCAGCAGCCACAGGGATTTAAACATTCAGTACTTC
TRBV7-2,TRBJ2-1,few,-,CASSLGGWQTFHEQFF,TGTGCCAGCAGCTTAGGTGGGTGGCAGACTTTCCATGAGCAGTTCTTC
TRBV5-1,TRBJ2-7,-,TRBD2,CASSLGLAGGVYEQYF,TGCGCCAGCAGCTTGGGACTAGCGGGAGGGGTCTACGAGCAGTACTTC
TRBV7-9,TRBJ2-7,-,-,CASSTDSLGRYEQYF,TGTGCCAGCAGCACAGACAGTTTGGGCCGCTACGAGCAGTACTTC
TRBV27,TRBJ2-7,-,-,CASSWASVGPYEQYF,TGTGCCAGCAGTTGGGCCTCCGTAGGACCCTACGAGCAGTACTTC
TRBV21-1,TRBJ2-4,-,-,CASSKGTGPGLAKNIQYF,TGTGCCAGCAGCAAAGGGACAGGGCCGGGACTAGCCAAAAACATTCAGTACTTC
TRBV2,TRBJ2-3,-,TRBD2,CASRIGGLAGHTDTQYF,TGTGCCAGCAGGATAGGGGGACTAGCGGGCCACACAGATACGCAGTATTTT
TRBV6-4,TRBJ1-6,many,-,CASSDRANSPLHF,TGTGCCAGCAGTGACCGGGCGAATTCACCCCTCCACTTT
TRBV7-7,TRBJ2-5,-,-,CASSLAISQGQETQYF,TGTGCTAGCAGCTTAGCGATTTCGCAGGGGCAAGAGACCCAGTACTTC